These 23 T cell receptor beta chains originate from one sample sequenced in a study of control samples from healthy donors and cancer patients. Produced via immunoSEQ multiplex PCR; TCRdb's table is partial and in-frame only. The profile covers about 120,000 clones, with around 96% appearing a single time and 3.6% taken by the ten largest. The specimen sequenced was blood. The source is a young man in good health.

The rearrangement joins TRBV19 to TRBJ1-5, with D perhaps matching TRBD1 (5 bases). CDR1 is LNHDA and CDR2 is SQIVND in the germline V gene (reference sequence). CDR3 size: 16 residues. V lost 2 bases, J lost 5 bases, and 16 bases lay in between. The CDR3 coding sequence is TGTGCCAGTAGTATAAGGGACCGAAGGGGAGATCAGCCCCAGCATTTT. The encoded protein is CASSIRDRRGDQPQHF.

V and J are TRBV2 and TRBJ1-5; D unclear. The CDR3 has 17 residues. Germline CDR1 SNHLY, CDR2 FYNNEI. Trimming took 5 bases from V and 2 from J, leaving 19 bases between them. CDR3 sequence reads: CASSPGTGGSGNQPQHF. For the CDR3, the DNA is TGTGCCAGCAGTCCTGGAACCGGAGGGTCTGGCAATCAGCCCCAGCATTTT. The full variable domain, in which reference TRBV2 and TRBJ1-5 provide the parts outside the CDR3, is EPEVTQTPSHQVTQMGQEVILRCVPISNHLYFYWYRQILGQKVEFLVSFYNNEISEKSEIFDDQFSVERPDGSNFTLKIRSTKLEDSAMYFCASSPGTGGSGNQPQHFGDGTRLSIL.

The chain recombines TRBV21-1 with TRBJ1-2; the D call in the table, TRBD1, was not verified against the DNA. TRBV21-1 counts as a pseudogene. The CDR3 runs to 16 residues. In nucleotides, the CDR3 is TGTGCCAGCAGCAAAGGGGACAGGGTGGATCGCTATGGCTACACCTTC. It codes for CASSKGDRVDRYGYTF.

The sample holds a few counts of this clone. The CDR3 spells CASSFGGAVEETQYF. The DNA of the CDR3 is TGTGCCAGTAGTTTTGGGGGGGCGGTAGAAGAGACCCAGTACTTC. The gene calls are TRBV19 and TRBJ2-5; possibly TRBD2 for D (7 bases). Trimming stripped 5 bases from V and 3 bases from J, with 16 bases between. The CDR3 extends over 15 amino acids. Germline assignment: CDR1 LNHDA and CDR2 SQIVND (reference sequence).

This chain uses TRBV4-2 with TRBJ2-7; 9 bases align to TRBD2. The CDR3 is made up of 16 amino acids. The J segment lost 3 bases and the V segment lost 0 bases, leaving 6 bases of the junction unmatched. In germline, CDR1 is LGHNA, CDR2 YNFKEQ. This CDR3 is CASSQDAGGQVYEQYF. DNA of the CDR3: TGTGCCAGCAGCCAAGATGCGGGGGGGCAGGTCTACGAGCAGTACTTC.

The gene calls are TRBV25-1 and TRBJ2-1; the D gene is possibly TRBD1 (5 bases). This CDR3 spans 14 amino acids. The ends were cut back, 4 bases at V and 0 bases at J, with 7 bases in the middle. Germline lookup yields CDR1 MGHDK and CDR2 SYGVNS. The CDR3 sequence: CASSVQGSYNEQFF. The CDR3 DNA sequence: TGTGCCAGCAGTGTTCAGGGCTCCTACAATGAGCAGTTCTTC.

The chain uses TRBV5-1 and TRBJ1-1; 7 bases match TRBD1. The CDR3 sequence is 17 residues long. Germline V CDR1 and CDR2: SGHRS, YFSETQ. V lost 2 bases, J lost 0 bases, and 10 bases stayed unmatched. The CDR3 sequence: CASSLNPGQRVNTEAFF. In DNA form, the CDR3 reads TGCGCCAGCAGCTTAAACCCGGGACAGCGAGTGAACACTGAAGCTTTCTTT.

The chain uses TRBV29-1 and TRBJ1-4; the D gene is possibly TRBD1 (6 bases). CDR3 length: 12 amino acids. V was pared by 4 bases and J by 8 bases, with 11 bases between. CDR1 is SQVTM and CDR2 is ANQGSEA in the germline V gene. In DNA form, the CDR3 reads TGCAGCGTTGTTGGACAGCGGGAAAAACTGTTTTTT. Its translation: CSVVGQREKLFF.

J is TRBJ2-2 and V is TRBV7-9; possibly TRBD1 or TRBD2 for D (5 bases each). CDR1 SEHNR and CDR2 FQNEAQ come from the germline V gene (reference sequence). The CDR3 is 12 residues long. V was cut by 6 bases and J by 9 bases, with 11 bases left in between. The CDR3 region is CASSSGPRELFF. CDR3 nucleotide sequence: TGTGCCAGCAGTTCGGGACCCCGGGAGCTGTTTTTT.

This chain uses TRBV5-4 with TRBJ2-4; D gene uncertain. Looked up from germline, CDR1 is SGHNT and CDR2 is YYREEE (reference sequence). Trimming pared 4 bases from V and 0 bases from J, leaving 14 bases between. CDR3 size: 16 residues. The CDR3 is CASSLYSLGAKNIQYF. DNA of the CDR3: TGTGCCAGCAGCCTGTACAGTTTGGGAGCCAAAAACATTCAGTACTTC.

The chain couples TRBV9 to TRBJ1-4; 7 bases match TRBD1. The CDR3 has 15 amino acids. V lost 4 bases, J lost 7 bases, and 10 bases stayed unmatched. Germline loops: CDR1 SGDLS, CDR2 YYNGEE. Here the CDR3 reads CASSSQQGRAEKLFF. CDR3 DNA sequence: TGTGCCAGCAGCTCACAACAGGGGCGGGCTGAAAAACTGTTTTTT.

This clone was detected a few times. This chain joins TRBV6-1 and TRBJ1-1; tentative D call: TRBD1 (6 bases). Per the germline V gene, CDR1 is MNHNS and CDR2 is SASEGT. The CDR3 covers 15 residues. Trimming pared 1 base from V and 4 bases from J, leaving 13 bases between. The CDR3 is CASSEGEGGGTEAFF. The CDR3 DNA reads TGTGCCAGCAGTGAAGGTGAAGGGGGAGGCACTGAAGCTTTCTTT.

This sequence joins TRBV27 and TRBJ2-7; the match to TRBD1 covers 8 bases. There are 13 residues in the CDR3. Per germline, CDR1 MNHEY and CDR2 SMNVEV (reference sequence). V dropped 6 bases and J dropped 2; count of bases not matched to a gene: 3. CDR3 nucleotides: TGTGCCAGCAGCCGCAGGGGGCCCTACGAGCAGTACTTC. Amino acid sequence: CASSRRGPYEQYF.

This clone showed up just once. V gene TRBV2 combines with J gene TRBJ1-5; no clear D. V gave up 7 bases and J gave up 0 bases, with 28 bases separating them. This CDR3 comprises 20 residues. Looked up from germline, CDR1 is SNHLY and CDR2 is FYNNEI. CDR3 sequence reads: CASTSDPAYSSGYSNQPQHF. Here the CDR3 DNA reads TGTGCCAGCACCTCCGACCCCGCGTATTCGTCGGGTTATAGCAATCAGCCCCAGCATTTT.

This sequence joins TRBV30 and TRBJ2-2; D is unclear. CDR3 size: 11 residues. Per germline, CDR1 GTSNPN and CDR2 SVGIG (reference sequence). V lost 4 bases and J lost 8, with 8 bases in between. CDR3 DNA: TGTGCCTGGAAGGTAGTTGGGGAGCTGTTTTTT. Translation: CAWKVVGELFF.

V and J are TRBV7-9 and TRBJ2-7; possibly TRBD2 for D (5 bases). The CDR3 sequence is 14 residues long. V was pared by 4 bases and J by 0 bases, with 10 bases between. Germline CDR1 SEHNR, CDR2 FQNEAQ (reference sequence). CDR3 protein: CASSSLGISYEQYF. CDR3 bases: TGTGCCAGCAGCTCACTAGGCATCTCCTACGAGCAGTACTTC.

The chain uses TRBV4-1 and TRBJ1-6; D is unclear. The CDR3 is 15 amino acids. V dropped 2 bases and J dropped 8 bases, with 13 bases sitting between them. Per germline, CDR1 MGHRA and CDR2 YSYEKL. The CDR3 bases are TGCGCCAGCAGCCAACGTAGGCCGCCGGATTCACCCCTCCACTTT. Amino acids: CASSQRRPPDSPLHF.

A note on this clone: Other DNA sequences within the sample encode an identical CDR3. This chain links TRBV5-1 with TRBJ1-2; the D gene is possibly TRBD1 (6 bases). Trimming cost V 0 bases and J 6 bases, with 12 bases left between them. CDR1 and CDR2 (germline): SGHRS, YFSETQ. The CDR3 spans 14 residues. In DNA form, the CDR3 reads TGCGCCAGCAGCTTGGAGGGGGGTGCGGATGGCTACACCTTC. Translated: CASSLEGGADGYTF.

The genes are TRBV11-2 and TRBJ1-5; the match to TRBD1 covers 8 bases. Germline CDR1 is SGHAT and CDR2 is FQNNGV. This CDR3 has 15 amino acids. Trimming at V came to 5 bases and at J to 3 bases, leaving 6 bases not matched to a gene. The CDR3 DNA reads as TGTGCCAGCAGCCCGGGGACAGGAGCCAATCAGCCCCAGCATTTT. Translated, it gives CASSPGTGANQPQHF.

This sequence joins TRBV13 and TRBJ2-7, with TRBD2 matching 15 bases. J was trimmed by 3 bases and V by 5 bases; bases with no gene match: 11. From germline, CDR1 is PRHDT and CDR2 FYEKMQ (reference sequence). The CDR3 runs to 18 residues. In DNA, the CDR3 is TGTGCCAGCAGCCCTCCCGGGACTAGCGGGGGGAAGAACTACGAGCAGTACTTC. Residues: CASSPPGTSGGKNYEQYF.

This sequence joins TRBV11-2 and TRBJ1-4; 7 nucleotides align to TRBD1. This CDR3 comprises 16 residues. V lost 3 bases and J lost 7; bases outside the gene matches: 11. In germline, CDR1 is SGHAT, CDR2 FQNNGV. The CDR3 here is CASSFYSTGRAEKLFF. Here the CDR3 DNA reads TGTGCCAGCAGCTTCTACTCGACAGGGAGGGCTGAAAAACTGTTTTTT.

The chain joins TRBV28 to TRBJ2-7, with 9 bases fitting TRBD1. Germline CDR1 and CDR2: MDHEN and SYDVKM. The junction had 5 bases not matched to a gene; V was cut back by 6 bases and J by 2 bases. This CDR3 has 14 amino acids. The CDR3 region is CASSRGQGAYEQYF. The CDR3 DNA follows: TGTGCCAGCAGCCGGGGACAGGGAGCCTACGAGCAGTACTTC.

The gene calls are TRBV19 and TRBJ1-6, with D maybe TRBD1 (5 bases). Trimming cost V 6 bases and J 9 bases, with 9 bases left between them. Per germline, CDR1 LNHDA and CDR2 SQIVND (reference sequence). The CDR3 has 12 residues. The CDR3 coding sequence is TGTGCCAGTAGCCAACAGGTTTCACCCCTCCACTTT. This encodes CASSQQVSPLHF.